A selection of T cell receptor beta chains follows, all from one sample in a study of early T cells in non-severe SARS-CoV-2 infection. Using its own MiXCR run on the 5' RACE reads, TCRdb lists one record per CDR3 protein. Among 60,000 to 90,000 distinct CDR3 sequences listed, about a sixth were seen once. The sequenced sample consisted of whole blood. Receptor source: an adult who was a healthcare worker with PCR-confirmed SARS-CoV-2 infection or an uninfected control (not recorded which). The CDR3 runs from the conserved cysteine through the conserved F or W. Each record gives: V gene, D gene, clone size, J gene, CDR3 DNA, CDR3 protein. A D gene is named only where the DNA matches it firmly. A row's size may be missing; if present it is once, few, many or a size class.

V: TRBV7-3; D: -; size: many; J: TRBJ2-2; DNA: TGTGCCAGCAGCTTTTTAGGCGGGGAGCTGTTTTTT; CDR3: CASSFLGGELFF
V: TRBV12-3/TRBV12-4; D: -; size: few; J: TRBJ2-1; DNA: TGTGCCAGCAATTTTCGCTCCTACAATGAGCAGTTCTTC; CDR3: CASNFRSYNEQFF
V: TRBV18; D: -; size: -; J: TRBJ1-2; DNA: TGTGCCAGCTCACCGTTACCAGAGAACTATGGCTACACCTTC; CDR3: CASSPLPENYGYTF
V: TRBV7-3; D: TRBD2; size: many; J: TRBJ2-1; DNA: TGTGCCAGCAGCACACAAGCGGGGGCCGTGAATGAGCAGTTCTTC; CDR3: CASSTQAGAVNEQFF
V: TRBV20-1; D: TRBD1; size: few; J: TRBJ1-4; DNA: TGCAGTGCTACGCCACATGCCTGGGACAGGGAAAAACTGTTTTTT; CDR3: CSATPHAWDREKLFF
V: TRBV4-2; D: -; size: -; J: TRBJ2-7; DNA: TGTACCAGCAGCCAAGATGGCCCGGCGGGCCCTCCAAGTTCCTACGAGCAGTACTTC; CDR3: CTSSQDGPAGPPSSYEQYF
V: TRBV5-1; D: -; size: few; J: TRBJ2-2; DNA: TGCGCCAGCAGCCACCCCCGGACAGACGGAAACACCGGGGAGCTGTTTTTT; CDR3: CASSHPRTDGNTGELFF
V: TRBV27; D: -; size: -; J: TRBJ1-4; DNA: TGTGCCAGCGGACAAGCAGGGGCTGGTAATGAAAAACTGTTTTTT; CDR3: CASGQAGAGNEKLFF
V: TRBV7-2; D: TRBD1; size: once; J: TRBJ1-1; DNA: TGTGCCAGCAGCTTATATCAGGGGGTGAGGACTGAAGCTTTCTTT; CDR3: CASSLYQGVRTEAFF
V: TRBV6-1; D: TRBD2; size: few; J: TRBJ2-5; DNA: TGTGCCAGCAGTGAGGGACTAGCGGGGGGGCGATACCAAGAGACCCAGTACTTC; CDR3: CASSEGLAGGRYQETQYF
V: TRBV24-1; D: -; size: many; J: TRBJ2-2; DNA: TGTGCCACCAGTGACCATGGTGCCCGGGGCACCGGGGAGCTGTTTTTT; CDR3: CATSDHGARGTGELFF
V: TRBV3-1; D: -; size: few; J: TRBJ2-3; DNA: TGTGCCAGCAGCCAACAGCGGTTCACAGATACGCAGTATTTT; CDR3: CASSQQRFTDTQYF
V: TRBV29-1; D: -; size: few; J: TRBJ1-1; DNA: TGCAGCGTTAAGAATGAGGGTAGTGGAGCTGAAGCTTTCTTT; CDR3: CSVKNEGSGAEAFF
V: TRBV2; D: -; size: few; J: TRBJ1-5; DNA: TGTGCCAGCAGTCCCAACCTCAATCAGCCCCAGCATTTT; CDR3: CASSPNLNQPQHF
V: TRBV18; D: -; size: -; J: TRBJ2-5; DNA: TGTGCCAGCTCACCACAAGCGAGGGTCAGGGAGACCCAGTACTTC; CDR3: CASSPQARVRETQYF
V: TRBV5-6; D: TRBD1; size: -; J: TRBJ2-1; DNA: TGTGCCAGCAGCCCAATCTGGACAGGGACGGAAGTTAATGAGCAGTTCTTC; CDR3: CASSPIWTGTEVNEQFF
V: TRBV29-1; D: TRBD1; size: few; J: TRBJ1-2; DNA: TGCAGCGTGCCGATGGGGACAGGGAACTATGGCTACACCTTC; CDR3: CSVPMGTGNYGYTF
V: TRBV7-9; D: -; size: few; J: TRBJ2-2; DNA: TGTGCCAGCAGCTTAAAGTCCCCGGGGGCCGGGGAGCTGTTTTTT; CDR3: CASSLKSPGAGELFF
V: TRBV15; D: TRBD2; size: -; J: TRBJ2-1; DNA: TGTGCCACCAGCAGAGATAAGGGGACTAGCGGGAGTCGTGATGAGCAGTTCTTC; CDR3: CATSRDKGTSGSRDEQFF
V: TRBV2; D: TRBD1; size: -; J: TRBJ1-1; DNA: TGTGCCAGCAGGCGGGACAGTAAGAACACTGAAGCTTTCTTT; CDR3: CASRRDSKNTEAFF
V: TRBV9; D: TRBD2; size: few; J: TRBJ2-3; DNA: TGTGCCAGCAGCCCGAGACTAGCGGCAGATACGCAGTATTTT; CDR3: CASSPRLAADTQYF
V: TRBV6-1; D: -; size: many; J: TRBJ2-5; DNA: TGTGCCAGCAGTGAGACCGGGGGGCCGGTGGAGACCCAGTACTTC; CDR3: CASSETGGPVETQYF
V: TRBV5-1; D: -; size: few; J: TRBJ1-4; DNA: TGCGCCAGTAAGACAGCAACTAATGAAAAACTGTTTTTT; CDR3: CASKTATNEKLFF
V: TRBV28; D: TRBD1; size: -; J: TRBJ1-2; DNA: TGTGCCAGCAGTTCAGGGGGGGCCCGAGGCTACACCTTC; CDR3: CASSSGGARGYTF
V: TRBV18; D: TRBD1; size: -; J: TRBJ2-3; DNA: TGTGCCAGCTCAGACAGGGGACCCGCAACAGATACGCAGTATTTT; CDR3: CASSDRGPATDTQYF
V: TRBV7-8; D: TRBD1; size: -; J: TRBJ1-1; DNA: TGTGCCAGCAGCTCGCTGACAGGGTGGGCTGAAGCTTTCTTT; CDR3: CASSSLTGWAEAFF
V: TRBV20-1; D: TRBD2; size: many; J: TRBJ2-2; DNA: TGCAGTGCTCGCCTAGCGGGGGCACCCGGGGAGCTGTTTTTT; CDR3: CSARLAGAPGELFF
V: TRBV20-1; D: -; size: -; J: TRBJ2-6; DNA: TGCAGTGCCCGTAGGGCAAATTCTCTGGGGGCCAACGTCCTGACTTTC; CDR3: CSARRANSLGANVLTF
V: TRBV30; D: -; size: -; J: TRBJ1-3; DNA: TGTGCCTGGAGCCCCCCCCTCTTGACGGCCCAAAGAAACACCATATATTTT; CDR3: CAWSPPLLTAQRNTIYF
V: TRBV5-1; D: -; size: many; J: TRBJ2-3; DNA: TGCGCCAGCAGCCTTTCGACAGGGAGGACAGATACGCAGTATTTT; CDR3: CASSLSTGRTDTQYF
V: TRBV2; D: TRBD1; size: few; J: TRBJ2-2; DNA: TGTGCCAGCGGTCGGTGGGGACAGGGGTCCACCGGGGAGCTGTTTTTT; CDR3: CASGRWGQGSTGELFF
V: TRBV11-2; D: TRBD1; size: -; J: TRBJ1-6; DNA: TGTGCCAGCAGGGAACGGGACAGTTGGAGCTCCTATAATTCACCCCTCCACTTT; CDR3: CASRERDSWSSYNSPLHF
V: TRBV29-1; D: -; size: -; J: TRBJ2-1; DNA: TGCAGCGTGGCCGGGACTTGCGAGAGCTCCTACAATGAGCAGTTCTTC; CDR3: CSVAGTCESSYNEQFF
V: TRBV5-4; D: TRBD2; size: -; J: TRBJ2-1; DNA: TGTGCCAGCAGATCTAGCGGGGGACCAAACAATGAGCAGTTCTTC; CDR3: CASRSSGGPNNEQFF
V: TRBV5-6; D: TRBD2; size: many; J: TRBJ2-5; DNA: TGTGCCAGCAGCTTTCGACTAGCTAAAGAGACCCAGTACTTC; CDR3: CASSFRLAKETQYF
V: TRBV11-2; D: -; size: -; J: TRBJ1-2; DNA: TGTGCCAGCAGCCTCCTCCTCGTTACCTATGGCTACACCTTC; CDR3: CASSLLLVTYGYTF
V: TRBV11-2; D: TRBD2; size: -; J: TRBJ2-5; DNA: TGTGCCAGCAGCCCGCGGACTAGCGGACCCCAAGAGACCCAGTACTTC; CDR3: CASSPRTSGPQETQYF